The 23 T cell receptor beta chains below all came from one sample that was sequenced in a study of human T cells and chemical hapten exposure. TCRdb re-called the RACE reads through MiXCR, storing one row per CDR3 protein. The repertoire includes 110,000 to 150,000 distinct CDR3 sequences, 10% to 15% of them detected once, and 1.1% to 1.5% sits in the top ten. The time point denotes: patch test 2, 6 weeks after DPC sensitization. Treatment here: therapeutic diphenylcyclopropenone sensitization with weekly scalp DPC. The starting material was whole blood, obtained in connection with sensitization to the hapten diphenylcyclopropenone (DPC). Receptors were obtained from a woman aged 45 to 65 with alopecia areata. Some clones in this sample may be carry-over from other donors' samples.

The CDR3 DNA follows: TGTGCCAGCAGTTTCTCACACTATGGCTACACCTTC. It encodes CASSFSHYGYTF. This chain uses TRBV12-3 or TRBV12-4 with TRBJ1-2; no clear D. The CDR3 runs to 12 residues. V was cut by 3 bases and J by 3 bases, with 5 bases left in between.

This clonotype was counted many times. The V gene is TRBV29-1, the J gene TRBJ1-1; D call uncertain. This CDR3 contains 10 residues. V lost 7 bases to trimming and J lost 6 bases, with 9 bases between them. The germline V gene encodes CDR1 SQVTM and CDR2 ANQGSEA. The CDR3 DNA reads as TGCAGCGGAGGAGAGGCTGAAGCTTTCTTT. Its protein product is CSGGEAEAFF.

This clonotype appeared a few times. The rearrangement joins TRBV7-8 to TRBJ2-1, with TRBD2 identical over 8 bases. V was pared by 5 bases and J by 0 bases, with 9 bases of the junction left unmatched. The CDR3 covers 17 residues. Germline CDR1 is SGHVS and CDR2 is FQNEAQ. The CDR3 protein is CASSTSLSGSSYNEQFF. CDR3 nucleotides: TGTGCCAGCAGCACCTCCCTAAGCGGGAGCTCCTACAATGAGCAGTTCTTC.

The rearrangement joins TRBV3-1 to TRBJ2-2; D not resolved. The CDR3 extends over 14 amino acids. Trimming pared 1 base from V and 4 bases from J, leaving 7 bases between. The germline CDR1 and CDR2 sequences are LGHDT and YNNKEL (reference sequence). The CDR3, as DNA: TGTGCCAGCAGCCAAGTCGGGTTCACCGGGGAGCTGTTTTTT. Translating gives CASSQVGFTGELFF. Using reference TRBV3-1 and TRBJ2-2 for the parts outside the CDR3, the full variable domain is DTAVSQTPKYLVTQMGNDKSIKCEQNLGHDTMYWYKQDSKKFLKIMFSYNNKELIINETVPNRFSPKSPDKAHLNLHINSLELGDSAVYFCASSQVGFTGELFFGEGSRLTVL.

This clonotype has a count of ten or more. The chain employs TRBV6-6 and TRBJ1-5; no clear D. Trimming pared 5 bases from V and 0 bases from J, leaving 8 bases between. The CDR3 length is 14 residues. CDR1 and CDR2 (germline): MNHNY, SVGAGI (reference sequence). The CDR3 sequence is CASSDGYSNQPQHF. The CDR3 region has the DNA TGTGCCAGCAGTGACGGATATAGCAATCAGCCCCAGCATTTT.

Only a few counts were recorded for this clonotype. V is TRBV6-6 and J is TRBJ1-5, with 7 bases fitting TRBD1. The CDR3 is 15 amino acids. Germline loops: CDR1 MNHNY, CDR2 SVGAGI (reference sequence). Losses at the gene ends were 6 bases for V and 4 bases for J; bases not matched to a gene: 9. CDR3: CASRREGGGNQPQHF. The CDR3 nucleotides read TGTGCCAGCAGAAGAGAAGGGGGCGGGAATCAGCCCCAGCATTTT.

V and J are TRBV12-5 and TRBJ1-5; D is undetermined. Germline CDR1 reads LGHNT; CDR2 reads FRNRAP. Trimming cost V 1 base and J 4 bases, with 11 bases left between them. This CDR3 has 15 amino acids. The CDR3 reads CASGLGTVANQPQHF. CDR3 coding DNA: TGTGCTAGTGGTTTGGGGACGGTAGCAAATCAGCCCCAGCATTTT.

This clonotype has only a few counts. V usage is TRBV7-2 and J usage is TRBJ2-1; TRBD2 is a possible D gene (5 bases). The CDR3 has 15 residues. The V gene lost 5 bases and the J gene lost 9 bases, with 20 bases spanning the gap. Germline CDR1 SGHTA, CDR2 FQGNSA. CDR3 DNA sequence: TGTGCCAGCAGCAGACTACCCAGAAGCAATAGTGAGCAGTTCTTC. It codes for CASSRLPRSNSEQFF. Combining the CDR3 with reference TRBV7-2 and TRBJ2-1 gives the whole variable domain GAGVSQSPSNKVTEKGKDVELRCDPISGHTALYWYRQSLGQGLEFLIYFQGNSAPDKSGLPSDRFSAERTGGSVSTLTIQRTQQEDSAVYLCASSRLPRSNSEQFFGPGTRLTVL.

The rearrangement joins TRBV5-1 to TRBJ1-1; maybe TRBD1 (6 bases). V lost 4 bases to trimming and J lost 3 bases, with 16 bases between them. Germline V lookup: CDR1 SGHRS, CDR2 YFSETQ. There are 15 residues in the CDR3. The CDR3 DNA is TGCGCCAGCAGCCCCCGAGGGGGGGCGGACACTGAAGCTTTCTTT. Protein sequence: CASSPRGGADTEAFF. The full variable domain, rest sourced from reference TRBV5-1 and TRBJ1-1, is KAGVTQTPRYLIKTRGQQVTLSCSPISGHRSVSWYQQTPGQGLQFLFEYFSETQRNKGNFPGRFSGRQFSNSRSEMNVSTLELGDSALYLCASSPRGGADTEAFFGQGTRLTVV.

The V and J genes are TRBV18 and TRBJ1-4; 8 nucleotides align to TRBD1. Germline V gene sequence: CDR1 KGHSH, CDR2 LQKENI. With 2 bases clipped from V and 2 bases from J, the junction kept 10 bases outside the gene matches. The CDR3 covers 18 residues. The CDR3 DNA follows: TGTGCCAGCTCACCAAGAACGGCAGGGGGCCCGACTAATGAAAAACTGTTTTTT. Encoded protein: CASSPRTAGGPTNEKLFF.

This clonotype was detected only a few times. This sequence joins TRBV20-1 and TRBJ1-6; TRBD1 aligns across 7 bases. Germline V gene data show CDR1 as DFQATT and CDR2 as SNEGSKA (reference sequence). The CDR3 covers 14 residues. V shed 2 bases, J shed 7 bases, and the junction held 5 bases outside the gene matches. The CDR3 protein is CSARYRGGNSPLHF. In nucleotides, the CDR3 is TGCAGTGCTAGATACAGGGGAGGAAATTCACCCCTCCACTTT.

This clonotype was picked up many times. The chain combines TRBV11-2 with TRBJ1-4; the D gene is possibly TRBD1 (5 bases). The CDR3 has 16 amino acids. Germline CDR1 reads SGHAT; CDR2 reads FQNNGV. V lost 6 bases and J lost 1, with 15 bases in between. In DNA, the CDR3 is TGTGCCAGCAGACGGGGGTCGGGGGTAACTAATGAAAAACTGTTTTTT. Translation: CASRRGSGVTNEKLFF.

The J gene is TRBJ2-7, the V gene TRBV11-2; no definite D call. V lost 1 base, J lost 5 bases, and 18 bases lay in between. The CDR3 sequence is 16 residues long. Looked up from germline, CDR1 is SGHAT and CDR2 is FQNNGV. CDR3 loop: CASSLGERRLRDEQYF. The CDR3 DNA is TGTGCCAGCAGCTTAGGGGAACGGCGTCTTCGGGACGAGCAGTACTTC.

The chain employs TRBV6-2 or TRBV6-3 and TRBJ2-1; 7 bases are a match to TRBD2. Germline CDR1 and CDR2: MNHEY and SVGEGT. This CDR3 contains 18 residues. After removal of 2 bases from V and 0 bases from J, the junction contained 10 bases not matched to a gene. Written as DNA, the CDR3 is TGTGCCAGCAGTTACGAGGGCGGGAGCCCCTCCTCCTACAATGAGCAGTTCTTC. It is translated as CASSYEGGSPSSYNEQFF.

This clonotype has just a few counts. V gene TRBV6-5 combines with J gene TRBJ2-3; D uncertain. The CDR3 totals 13 residues. Germline V gives CDR1 MNHEY, CDR2 SVGAGI. V was cut by 2 bases and J by 3 bases, with 6 bases left in between. CDR3 bases: TGTGCCAGCAGTTACACCGATACAGATACGCAGTATTTT. Translating it yields CASSYTDTDTQYF.

This clonotype came up a few times. The chain uses TRBV11-2 and TRBJ2-7; D might be TRBD2 (7 bases). Per the germline V gene, CDR1 is SGHAT and CDR2 is FQNNGV. With 4 bases removed from V and 1 base from J, the gap between germline ends came to 20 bases. This CDR3 has 17 residues. The CDR3 protein is CASSSSKGGTASYEQYF. DNA for the CDR3: TGTGCCAGCAGCTCCTCAAAGGGGGGGACGGCGTCCTACGAGCAGTACTTC.

Ten or more counts support this clonotype. The chain couples TRBV24-1 to TRBJ2-3; 8 bases map to TRBD2. The V and J ends lost 3 bases and 3 bases, in that order; junction bases with no gene match: 4. Germline CDR1 is KGHDR and CDR2 is SFDVKD. This CDR3 has 15 residues. In nucleotides, the CDR3 is TGTGCCACCAGTGATGATGGCGGGAGGACAGATACGCAGTATTTT. Translated, it gives CATSDDGGRTDTQYF.

The chain employs TRBV6-1 and TRBJ2-1; 7 positions agree with TRBD2. This CDR3 is 14 amino acids long. After removal of 10 bases from V and 6 bases from J, the junction contained 12 bases not matched to a gene. Germline V gives CDR1 MNHNS, CDR2 SASEGT. For the CDR3, the DNA is TGTGCCACCTTAGCGGGCCTGAGGTCCAATGAGCAGTTCTTC. Its protein is CATLAGLRSNEQFF.

The chain has TRBV20-1 and TRBJ2-1; D perhaps matches TRBD2 (6 bases). CDR3 length equals 14 residues. The germline V gene has CDR1 DFQATT and CDR2 SNEGSKA (reference sequence). Trimming removed 0 bases at V and 7 bases at J, with 13 bases between. CDR3 sequence (DNA): TGCAGTGCTAGAGATTACCGACTAGGTAATGAGCAGTTCTTC. Its protein product is CSARDYRLGNEQFF.

This clonotype was seen many times. V usage is TRBV20-1 and J usage is TRBJ2-2, with a possible D match to TRBD2 (6 bases). CDR1 is DFQATT and CDR2 is SNEGSKA in the germline V gene (reference sequence). V was cut by 3 bases and J by 1 base, with 6 bases left in between. The CDR3 runs to 13 residues. The CDR3 DNA reads TGCAGTGCTAGGGGACTGAACACCGGGGAGCTGTTTTTT. Its translation is CSARGLNTGELFF.

There are many counts of this clonotype. The chain uses TRBV6-6 and TRBJ2-3; 10 nucleotides agree with TRBD2. The CDR3 is 16 amino acids. V lost 5 bases to trimming and J lost 0 bases; unmatched junction nucleotides: 5. CDR1 and CDR2 (germline): MNHNY, SVGAGI (reference sequence). The CDR3 reads CASSRTSGGSTDTQYF. The CDR3 DNA is TGTGCCAGCAGTCGGACTAGCGGAGGAAGCACAGATACGCAGTATTTT.

At least ten counts were recorded for this clonotype. The chain links TRBV29-1 to TRBJ2-3; a possible D gene is TRBD1 (5 bases). The V and J ends lost 2 bases and 6 bases respectively, with 9 bases between them. The CDR3 has 12 amino acids. Germline V lookup: CDR1 SQVTM, CDR2 ANQGSEA. This CDR3 is CSVERGVDTQYF. The CDR3 region has the DNA TGCAGCGTTGAAAGGGGCGTGGATACGCAGTATTTT.

A few counts support this clonotype. The genes are TRBV7-2 and TRBJ2-7; no reliable D call. The CDR3 totals 14 residues. Germline assignment: CDR1 SGHTA and CDR2 FQGNSA. Trimming removed 5 bases at V and 2 bases at J, with 13 bases between. The CDR3 is CASSPQLYPYEQYF. The CDR3 region has the DNA TGTGCCAGCAGCCCGCAGTTATACCCCTACGAGCAGTACTTC.